This passage covers 13 T cell receptor beta chains from one sample sequenced in a study of CD4+ T cells in melanoma. Method: immunoSEQ multiplex PCR; TCRdb's copy keeps in-frame clones and lacks some. The profile shows some 110,000 clones, 92% of them singletons. The sequencing input was peripheral blood. These receptors came from a human donor with melanoma.

This clone was counted a few times. V gene TRBV4-1 combines with J gene TRBJ1-1; no definite D call. The germline V gene encodes CDR1 MGHRA and CDR2 YSYEKL. The CDR3 consists of 14 residues. Trimming left V 4 bases short and J 2 bases short, with 11 bases between. In DNA, the CDR3 is TGCGCCAGCAGCCCCCTAGACTCTAACACTGAAGCTTTCTTT. Protein sequence: CASSPLDSNTEAFF.

The chain recombines TRBV19 with TRBJ1-1, with 8 bases that match TRBD1. After removal of 4 bases from V and 4 bases from J, the junction contained 5 bases not matched to a gene. CDR1 and CDR2 from the germline V gene are LNHDA and SQIVND (reference sequence). The CDR3 sequence is 14 residues long. The CDR3 loop reads CASSSRGLGTEAFF. DNA of the CDR3: TGTGCCAGTAGTAGCAGGGGGCTCGGCACTGAAGCTTTCTTT.

V and J are TRBV6-5 and TRBJ2-3; no firm D call. This CDR3 has 11 amino acids. Trimming took off 5 bases at V and 5 bases at J, with 5 bases between the two ends. CDR1 is MNHEY and CDR2 is SVGAGI in the germline V gene. CDR3 loop: CASSEGDTQYF. CDR3 DNA: TGTGCCAGCAGTGAAGGAGATACGCAGTATTTT.

The V gene is TRBV7-9, the J gene TRBJ2-2, with D hard to call. Between the trimmed V and J ends, which lost 2 bases and 7 bases, there was a span of 5 bases. The CDR3 totals 12 residues. From germline, CDR1 is SEHNR and CDR2 FQNEAQ (reference sequence). CDR3 DNA: TGTGCCAGCAGCTTACTAATCGGGGAGCTGTTTTTT. It yields the protein CASSLLIGELFF.

J is TRBJ2-7 and V is TRBV19, with D perhaps TRBD1 or TRBD2 (5 bases each). This CDR3 region has 14 residues. With 1 base removed from V and 3 bases from J, the gap between germline ends came to 10 bases. Germline loops: CDR1 LNHDA, CDR2 SQIVND (reference sequence). The DNA for the CDR3 is TGTGCCAGTAGTATAGGAGGGGAAGGCTACGAGCAGTACTTC. It translates to CASSIGGEGYEQYF.

The chain carries TRBV14 and TRBJ2-7, with D unresolved. V was cut by 0 bases and J by 4 bases, with 4 bases left in between. This CDR3 is 12 amino acids long. CDR1 is SGHDN and CDR2 is FVKESK in the germline V gene. The CDR3 loop is CASSQEGYEQYF. Here the CDR3 DNA reads TGTGCCAGCAGCCAAGAAGGGTACGAGCAGTACTTC.

CDR3 protein: CASSDRPIILVDTIYF. DNA for the CDR3: TGTGCCAGCAGTGACAGACCGATTATTCTCGTGGACACCATATATTTT. The V and J genes are TRBV6-1 and TRBJ1-3; D is uncertain. CDR1 is MNHNS and CDR2 is SASEGT in the germline V gene. CDR3 length: 16 amino acids. The V and J ends lost 3 bases and 8 bases respectively, with 20 bases between them.

The V gene is TRBV5-1, the J gene TRBJ2-7, with 11 bases aligning to TRBD1. The CDR3 contains 15 residues. The junction had 3 bases not matched to a gene; V was cut back by 2 bases and J by 2 bases. Germline V lookup: CDR1 SGHRS, CDR2 YFSETQ. In nucleotides, the CDR3 is TGCGCCAGCAGCTTCGGGACAGGGGGAGCCTACGAGCAGTACTTC. Translating it yields CASSFGTGGAYEQYF. The variable domain in full, completed from reference TRBV5-1 and TRBJ2-7, reads KAGVTQTPRYLIKTRGQQVTLSCSPISGHRSVSWYQQTPGQGLQFLFEYFSETQRNKGNFPGRFSGRQFSNSRSEMNVSTLELGDSALYLCASSFGTGGAYEQYFGPGTRLTVT.

V is TRBV7-2 and J is TRBJ2-3; D not resolved. The length of the CDR3 is 14 residues. Looked up from germline, CDR1 is SGHTA and CDR2 is FQGNSA. V dropped 7 bases and J dropped 2 bases, with 13 bases sitting between them. In DNA form, the CDR3 reads TGTGCCAGCACCTTCGGGTTGGTCACAGATACGCAGTATTTT. It yields the protein CASTFGLVTDTQYF.

The chain combines TRBV28 with TRBJ1-5; tentative D call: TRBD1 (5 bases). The CDR3 loop spans 15 amino acids. V was cut by 2 bases and J by 0 bases, with 8 bases left in between. The germline CDR1 and CDR2 sequences are MDHEN and SYDVKM. DNA of the CDR3: TGTGCCAGCAGTTTAGGCGGGGGTAGCAATCAGCCCCAGCATTTT. It yields the protein CASSLGGGSNQPQHF.

This chain uses TRBV7-3 with TRBJ1-1; no definite D call. The CDR3 runs to 15 residues. Germline V CDR1 and CDR2: SGHTA, FQGTGA. Trimming removed 4 bases at V and 2 bases at J, with 14 bases between. The CDR3 region has the DNA TGTGCCAGCAGCTCTATGGGGTGGGCAAACACTGAAGCTTTCTTT. Translation gives CASSSMGWANTEAFF.

The J gene is TRBJ1-1, the V gene TRBV6-5; D remains ambiguous. The CDR3 has 11 residues. Germline assignment: CDR1 MNHEY and CDR2 SVGAGI. The V end lost 7 bases, the J end lost 2 bases, and 5 bases lay between the germline ends. The CDR3 nucleotides are TGTGCCAGCAAAAGTAACACTGAAGCTTTCTTT. It yields the protein CASKSNTEAFF.

The chain couples TRBV7-3 to TRBJ2-6; TRBD1 aligns across 11 bases. J was trimmed by 4 bases and V by 4 bases; bases with no gene match: 6. The CDR3 covers 17 residues. Germline values: CDR1 SGHTA, CDR2 FQGTGA. The CDR3 loop is CASSSDRGRKGANVLTF. The CDR3, as DNA: TGTGCCAGCAGCTCGGACAGGGGGCGAAAAGGGGCCAACGTCCTGACTTTC.